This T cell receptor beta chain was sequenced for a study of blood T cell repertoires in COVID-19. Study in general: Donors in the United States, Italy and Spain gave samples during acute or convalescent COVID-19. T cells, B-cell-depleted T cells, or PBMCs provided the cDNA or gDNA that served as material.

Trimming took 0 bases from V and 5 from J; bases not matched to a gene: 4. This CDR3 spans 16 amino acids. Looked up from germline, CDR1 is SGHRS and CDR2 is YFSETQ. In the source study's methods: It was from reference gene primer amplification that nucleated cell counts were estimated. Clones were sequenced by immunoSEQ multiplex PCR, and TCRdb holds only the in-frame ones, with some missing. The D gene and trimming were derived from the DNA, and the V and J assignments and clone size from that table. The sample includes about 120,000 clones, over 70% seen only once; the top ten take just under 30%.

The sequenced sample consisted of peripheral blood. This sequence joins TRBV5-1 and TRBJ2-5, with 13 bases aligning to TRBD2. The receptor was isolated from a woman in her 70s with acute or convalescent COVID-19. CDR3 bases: TGCGCCAGCAGCTTGGAGGGACTAGCGGGGTTGGAGACCCAGTACTTC. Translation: CASSLEGLAGLETQYF. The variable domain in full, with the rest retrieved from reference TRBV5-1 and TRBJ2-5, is KAGVTQTPRYLIKTRGQQVTLSCSPISGHRSVSWYQQTPGQGLQFLFEYFSETQRNKGNFPGRFSGRQFSNSRSEMNVSTLELGDSALYLCASSLEGLAGLETQYFGPGTRLLVL.